Following are 13 T cell receptor beta chains from one sample sequenced in a study of blood T cell repertoires in COVID-19. The assay was immunoSEQ multiplex PCR, and TCRdb's table has in-frame clones only and misses some. The sample carries about 120,000 clones, around 90% recorded once. Sequencing used peripheral blood. These receptors came from a woman aged 55-69 years with COVID-19, enrolled during active disease.

The V gene is TRBV7-2, the J gene TRBJ2-7; D unclear. V was clipped by 5 bases and J by 2 bases, with 10 bases between them. The CDR3 is 13 residues long. Per germline, CDR1 SGHTA and CDR2 FQGNSA. This CDR3 reads CASSQRPPYEQYF. The CDR3 DNA follows: TGTGCCAGCAGCCAGAGGCCACCCTACGAGCAGTACTTC.

The chain employs TRBV19 and TRBJ1-4; D may be TRBD1 (6 bases). The V end was cut by 2 bases, the J end by 5 bases, with 15 bases between. CDR3 length: 16 residues. The germline CDR1 and CDR2 sequences are LNHDA and SQIVND (reference sequence). CDR3 DNA sequence: TGTGCCAGTAGTATATCTGGGGGCCTCATCAATGAAAAACTGTTTTTT. Translation: CASSISGGLINEKLFF.

The CDR3 coding sequence is TGTGCCAGCAGCCTCAACAGTGGGGGCTACACCTTC. It encodes CASSLNSGGYTF. The V gene is TRBV7-2, the J gene TRBJ1-2; D not certain. The CDR3 sequence is 12 residues long. Germline-derived CDR1 and CDR2 are SGHTA and FQGNSA. V was trimmed by 5 bases and J by 8 bases, leaving 12 bases between them.

The chain has TRBV5-8 and TRBJ1-4; TRBD1 might be the D (5 bases). The germline V and J ends were trimmed by 7 bases and 6 bases, with 10 bases remaining between them. Germline V gene data show CDR1 as SGHTS and CDR2 as YDEGEE. This CDR3 spans 12 amino acids. The CDR3, as DNA: TGTGCCAGCGGCGGGGACTATGAAAAACTGTTTTTT. Translation: CASGGDYEKLFF.

The chain combines TRBV5-1 with TRBJ1-1, with 11 bases matching TRBD1. This CDR3 is 14 amino acids long. Germline V CDR1 and CDR2: SGHRS, YFSETQ. Losses at the gene ends were 4 bases for V and 4 bases for J; bases not matched to a gene: 3. CDR3 in amino acids: CASSGTGGSTEAFF. CDR3 bases: TGCGCCAGCAGCGGGACAGGGGGGAGCACTGAAGCTTTCTTT.

The chain combines TRBV6-5 with TRBJ1-1; D remains ambiguous. Germline loops: CDR1 MNHEY, CDR2 SVGAGI. V gave up 5 bases and J gave up 8 bases, with 9 bases separating them. The CDR3 length is 11 residues. The CDR3 here is CASSRPGEAFF. CDR3 in DNA: TGTGCCAGCAGTCGCCCGGGGGAAGCTTTCTTT.

This clone was detected only once. The rearrangement uses TRBV5-6 and TRBJ2-3; 8 bases are a match to TRBD1. CDR3 length: 15 residues. V lost 5 bases to trimming and J lost 6 bases; unmatched junction nucleotides: 11. Germline V gives CDR1 SGHDT, CDR2 YYEEEE. The CDR3 nucleotides are TGTGCCAGCAGGTCCCCCTCCCAGGGGGCGGATACGCAGTATTTT. As protein: CASRSPSQGADTQYF.

The rearrangement links TRBV10-3 to TRBJ2-1; 7 bases agree with TRBD1. V trimming: 5 bases; J trimming: 5 bases; junction bases outside the gene matches: 3. The CDR3 loop spans 13 amino acids. CDR1 ENHRY and CDR2 SYGVKD come from the germline V gene. The CDR3 DNA is TGTGCCATCAGTACTGGACAGGACAATGAGCAGTTCTTC. Its protein is CAISTGQDNEQFF.

The rearrangement links TRBV6-6 to TRBJ2-1, with 11 positions matching TRBD2. The trim removed 8 bases at V and 8 bases at J, leaving 8 bases unmatched. CDR3 length equals 14 residues. Germline assignment: CDR1 MNHNY and CDR2 SVGAGI (reference sequence). The CDR3 loop is CASSYSGGAYEQFF. DNA of the CDR3: TGTGCCAGCTCCTATAGCGGGGGGGCCTATGAGCAGTTCTTC.

The chain carries TRBV18 and TRBJ1-3; D remains unclear. Germline assignment: CDR1 KGHSH and CDR2 LQKENI. Trimming stripped 3 bases from V and 0 bases from J, with 9 bases between. The CDR3 is 15 amino acids. CDR3 loop: CASSPLTISGNTIYF. CDR3 nucleotide sequence: TGTGCCAGCTCACCCCTGACTATCTCTGGAAACACCATATATTTT.

V and J are TRBV5-1 and TRBJ2-2; 9 nucleotides agree with TRBD1. Losses at the gene ends were 0 bases for V and 5 bases for J; bases not matched to a gene: 8. The CDR3 has 17 amino acids. Germline CDR1 and CDR2: SGHRS and YFSETQ. The CDR3: CASSLVTGGAGTGELFF. The CDR3 DNA reads TGCGCCAGCAGCTTGGTTACAGGGGGCGCAGGGACCGGGGAGCTGTTTTTT.

This chain joins TRBV2 and TRBJ1-2; D uncertain. This CDR3 region has 13 residues. V lost 6 bases, J lost 0 bases, and 8 bases lay in between. Germline V gene sequence: CDR1 SNHLY, CDR2 FYNNEI. The CDR3 nucleotides read TGTGCCAGCAGAGTTTCAGCTAACTATGGCTACACCTTC. Translating it yields CASRVSANYGYTF.

About this clone itself: Other DNA sequences in the sample encode the same CDR3. The chain links TRBV12-3 or TRBV12-4 to TRBJ1-1; D remains unclear. The V and J ends lost 1 base and 1 base respectively, with 4 bases between them. The CDR3 is made up of 13 amino acids. The CDR3 reads CASSLGQNTEAFF. CDR3 bases: TGTGCCAGCAGTTTAGGACAGAACACTGAAGCTTTCTTT.